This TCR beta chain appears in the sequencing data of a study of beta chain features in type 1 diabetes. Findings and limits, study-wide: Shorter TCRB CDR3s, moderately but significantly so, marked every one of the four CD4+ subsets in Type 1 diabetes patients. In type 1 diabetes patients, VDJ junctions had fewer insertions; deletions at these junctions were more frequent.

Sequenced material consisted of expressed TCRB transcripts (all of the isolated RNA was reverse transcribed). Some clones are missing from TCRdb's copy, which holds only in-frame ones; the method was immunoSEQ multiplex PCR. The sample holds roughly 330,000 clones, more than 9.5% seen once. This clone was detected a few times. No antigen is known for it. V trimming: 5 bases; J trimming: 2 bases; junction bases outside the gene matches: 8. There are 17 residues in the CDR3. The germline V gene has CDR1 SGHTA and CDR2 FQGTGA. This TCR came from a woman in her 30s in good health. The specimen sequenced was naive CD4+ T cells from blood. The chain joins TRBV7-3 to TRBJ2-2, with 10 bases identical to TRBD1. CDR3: CASSPLTGGENTGELFF. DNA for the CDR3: TGTGCCAGCAGCCCCCTGACAGGGGGCGAAAACACCGGGGAGCTGTTTTTT.